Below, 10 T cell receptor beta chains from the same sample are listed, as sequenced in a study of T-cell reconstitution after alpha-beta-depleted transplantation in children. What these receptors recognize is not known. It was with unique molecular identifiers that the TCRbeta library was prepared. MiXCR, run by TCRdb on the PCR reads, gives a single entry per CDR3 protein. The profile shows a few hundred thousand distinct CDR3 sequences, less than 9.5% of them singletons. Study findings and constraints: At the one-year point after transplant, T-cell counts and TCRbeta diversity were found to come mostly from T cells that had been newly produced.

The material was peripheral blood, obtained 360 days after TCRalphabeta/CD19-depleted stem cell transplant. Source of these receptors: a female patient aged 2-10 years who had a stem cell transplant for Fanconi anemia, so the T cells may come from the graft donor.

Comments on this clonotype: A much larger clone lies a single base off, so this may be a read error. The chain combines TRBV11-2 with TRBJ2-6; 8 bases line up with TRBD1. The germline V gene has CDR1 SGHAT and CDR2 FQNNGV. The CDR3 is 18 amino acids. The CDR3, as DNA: TGTGCCAGCAGCCCATTGACAGGGGATGGTACTGGGCCCAACGTCCTGACTTTC. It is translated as CASSPLTGDGTGPNVLTF.

The CDR3 loop reads CASSLAWGAPRDEQYF. Written as DNA, the CDR3 is TGTGCCAGCAGCTTAGCGTGGGGGGCGCCCCGTGACGAGCAGTACTTC. This rearrangement joins TRBV7-9 to TRBJ2-7; D possibly matches TRBD1 or TRBD2 (6 bases each). This CDR3 has 16 residues. Germline assignment: CDR1 SEHNR and CDR2 FQNEAQ (reference sequence). The V gene lost 0 bases and the J gene lost 5 bases, with 17 bases spanning the gap. Complete variable domain (other parts from reference TRBV7-9 and TRBJ2-7): DTGVSQNPRHKITKRGQNVTFRCDPISEHNRLYWYRQTLGQGPEFLTYFQNEAQLEKSRLLSDRFSAERPKGSFSTLEIQRTEQGDSAMYLCASSLAWGAPRDEQYFGPGTRLTVT.

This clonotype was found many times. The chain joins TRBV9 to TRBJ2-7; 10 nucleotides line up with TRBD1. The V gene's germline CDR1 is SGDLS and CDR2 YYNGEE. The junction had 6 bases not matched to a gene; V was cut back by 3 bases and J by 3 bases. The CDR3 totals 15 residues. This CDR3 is CASSAGQGRIYEQYF. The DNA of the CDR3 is TGTGCCAGCAGCGCGGGACAGGGGCGAATCTACGAGCAGTACTTC.

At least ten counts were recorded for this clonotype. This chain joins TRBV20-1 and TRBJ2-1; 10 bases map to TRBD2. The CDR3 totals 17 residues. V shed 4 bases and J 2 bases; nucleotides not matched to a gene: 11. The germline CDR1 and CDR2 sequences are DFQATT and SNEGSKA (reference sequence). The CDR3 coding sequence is TGCAGTGCTAACTATCACCCGGGACTAGCGACCTACAATGAGCAGTTCTTC. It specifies CSANYHPGLATYNEQFF.

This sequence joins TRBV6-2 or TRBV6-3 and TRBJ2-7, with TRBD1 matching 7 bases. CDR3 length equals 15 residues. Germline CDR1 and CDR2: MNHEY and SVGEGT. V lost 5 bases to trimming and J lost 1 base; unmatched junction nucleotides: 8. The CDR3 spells CASSRQGFGSYEQYV. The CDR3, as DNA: TGTGCCAGCAGTAGACAGGGTTTCGGGTCCTACGAGCAGTACGTC.

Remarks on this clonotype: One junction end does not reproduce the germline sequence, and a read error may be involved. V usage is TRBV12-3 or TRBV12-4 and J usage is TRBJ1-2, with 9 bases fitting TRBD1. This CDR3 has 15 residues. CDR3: CAITPRTGVNYGYTF. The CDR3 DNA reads TGTGCCATCACCCCCCGGACAGGGGTAAACTATGGCTATACCTTC.

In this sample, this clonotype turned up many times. The CDR3 sequence is CASSWLTSGTDTQYF. The CDR3 coding sequence is TGCGCCAGCAGCTGGCTGACTAGCGGCACAGATACGCAGTATTTT. The gene calls are TRBV5-1 and TRBJ2-3, with 8 bases fitting TRBD2. The CDR3 has 15 amino acids. After removal of 3 bases from V and 1 base from J, the junction contained 4 bases not matched to a gene. Germline-derived CDR1 and CDR2 are SGHRS and YFSETQ. Together with reference TRBV5-1 and TRBJ2-3, the CDR3 gives the full variable domain: KAGVTQTPRYLIKTRGQQVTLSCSPISGHRSVSWYQQTPGQGLQFLFEYFSETQRNKGNFPGRFSGRQFSNSRSEMNVSTLELGDSALYLCASSWLTSGTDTQYFGPGTRLTVL.

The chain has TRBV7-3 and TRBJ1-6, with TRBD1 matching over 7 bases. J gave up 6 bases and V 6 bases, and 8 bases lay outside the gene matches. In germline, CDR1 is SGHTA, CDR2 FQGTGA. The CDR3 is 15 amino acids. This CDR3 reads CASSPGTVSNSPLHF. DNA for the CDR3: TGTGCCAGCAGTCCCGGGACAGTTTCTAATTCACCCCTCCACTTT.

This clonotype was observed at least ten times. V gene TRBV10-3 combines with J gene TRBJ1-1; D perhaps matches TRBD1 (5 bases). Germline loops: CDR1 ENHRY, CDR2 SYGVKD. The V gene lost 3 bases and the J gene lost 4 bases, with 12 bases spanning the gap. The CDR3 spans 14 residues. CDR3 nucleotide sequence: TGTGCCATCAGTGACGTGGGCGGGACCACTGAAGCTTTCTTT. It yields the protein CAISDVGGTTEAFF.

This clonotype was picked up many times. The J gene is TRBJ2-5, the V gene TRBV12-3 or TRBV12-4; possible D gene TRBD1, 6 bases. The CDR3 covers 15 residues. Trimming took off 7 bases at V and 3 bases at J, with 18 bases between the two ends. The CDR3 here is CASTPGHPFKETQYF. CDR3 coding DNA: TGTGCCAGCACTCCGGGACACCCGTTTAAAGAGACCCAGTACTTC.